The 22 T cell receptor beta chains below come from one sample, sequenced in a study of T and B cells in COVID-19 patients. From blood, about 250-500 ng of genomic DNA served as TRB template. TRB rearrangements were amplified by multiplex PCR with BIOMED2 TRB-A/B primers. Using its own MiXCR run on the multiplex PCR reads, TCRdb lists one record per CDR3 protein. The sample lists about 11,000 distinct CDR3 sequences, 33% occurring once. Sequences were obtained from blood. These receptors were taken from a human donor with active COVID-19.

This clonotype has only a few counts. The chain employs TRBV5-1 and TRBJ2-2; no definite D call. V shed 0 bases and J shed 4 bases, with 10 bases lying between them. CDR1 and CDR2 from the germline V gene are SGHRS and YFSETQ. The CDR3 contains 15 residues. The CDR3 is CASSLVRDGTGELFF. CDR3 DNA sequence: TGCGCCAGCAGCTTGGTTAGGGATGGCACCGGGGAGCTGTTTTTT.

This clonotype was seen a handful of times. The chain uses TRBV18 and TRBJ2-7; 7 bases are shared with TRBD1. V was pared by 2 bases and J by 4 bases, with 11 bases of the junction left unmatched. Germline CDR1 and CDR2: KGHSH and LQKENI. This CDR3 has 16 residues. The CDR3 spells CASSPWSRGPGYEQYF. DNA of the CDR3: TGTGCCAGCTCACCATGGAGTAGGGGGCCAGGGTACGAGCAGTACTTC.

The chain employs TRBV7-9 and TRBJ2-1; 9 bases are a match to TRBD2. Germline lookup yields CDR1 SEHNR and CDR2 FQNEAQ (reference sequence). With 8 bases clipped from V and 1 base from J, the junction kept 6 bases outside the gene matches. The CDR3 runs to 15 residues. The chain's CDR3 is CASERGGGSYNEQFF. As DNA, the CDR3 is TGTGCCAGCGAACGCGGGGGGGGTTCCTACAATGAGCAGTTCTTC.

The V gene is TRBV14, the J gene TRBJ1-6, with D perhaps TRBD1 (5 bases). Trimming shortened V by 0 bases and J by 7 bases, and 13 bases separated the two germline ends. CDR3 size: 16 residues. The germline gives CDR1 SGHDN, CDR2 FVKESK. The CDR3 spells CASSQEGGGWNSPLHF. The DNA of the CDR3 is TGTGCCAGCAGCCAAGAAGGCGGGGGTTGGAATTCACCCCTCCACTTT.

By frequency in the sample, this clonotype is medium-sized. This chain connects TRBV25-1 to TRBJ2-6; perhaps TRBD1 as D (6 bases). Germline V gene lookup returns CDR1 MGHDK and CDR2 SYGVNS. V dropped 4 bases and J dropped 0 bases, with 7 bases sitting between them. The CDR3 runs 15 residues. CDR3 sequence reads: CASSVRGSGANVLTF. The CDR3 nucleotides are TGTGCCAGCAGTGTCAGGGGCTCTGGGGCCAACGTCCTGACTTTC.

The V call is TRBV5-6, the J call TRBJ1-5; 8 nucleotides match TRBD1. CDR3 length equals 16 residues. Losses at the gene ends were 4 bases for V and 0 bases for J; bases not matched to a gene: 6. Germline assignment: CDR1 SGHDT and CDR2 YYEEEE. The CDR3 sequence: CASSGQGLYSNQPQHF. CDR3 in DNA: TGTGCCAGCAGCGGACAGGGACTTTATAGCAATCAGCCCCAGCATTTT.

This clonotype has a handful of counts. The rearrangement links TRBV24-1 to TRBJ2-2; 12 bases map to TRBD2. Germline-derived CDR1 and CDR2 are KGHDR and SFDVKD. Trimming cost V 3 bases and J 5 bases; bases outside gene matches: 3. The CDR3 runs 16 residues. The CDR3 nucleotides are TGTGCCACCAGTGATCCCGGGACTAGCGGGACCGGGGAGCTGTTTTTT. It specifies CATSDPGTSGTGELFF.

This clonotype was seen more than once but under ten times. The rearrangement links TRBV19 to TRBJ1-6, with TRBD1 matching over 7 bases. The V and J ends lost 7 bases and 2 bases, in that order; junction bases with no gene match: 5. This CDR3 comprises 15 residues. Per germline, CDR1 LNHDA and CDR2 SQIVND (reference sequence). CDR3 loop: CASNLGQAYNSPLHF. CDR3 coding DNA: TGTGCCAGTAACCTTGGACAGGCCTATAATTCACCCCTCCACTTT.

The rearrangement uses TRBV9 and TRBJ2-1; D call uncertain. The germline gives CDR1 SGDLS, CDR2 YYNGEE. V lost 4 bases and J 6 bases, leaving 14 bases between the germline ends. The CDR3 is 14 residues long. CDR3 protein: CASSPPIGRNEQFF. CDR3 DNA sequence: TGTGCCAGCAGCCCACCCATTGGCCGCAATGAGCAGTTCTTC.

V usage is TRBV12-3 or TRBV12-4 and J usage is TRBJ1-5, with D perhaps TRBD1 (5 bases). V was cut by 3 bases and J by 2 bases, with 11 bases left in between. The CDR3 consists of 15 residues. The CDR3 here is CASSLQGGGNQPQHF. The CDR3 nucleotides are TGTGCCAGCAGTTTGCAGGGTGGTGGCAATCAGCCCCAGCATTTT.

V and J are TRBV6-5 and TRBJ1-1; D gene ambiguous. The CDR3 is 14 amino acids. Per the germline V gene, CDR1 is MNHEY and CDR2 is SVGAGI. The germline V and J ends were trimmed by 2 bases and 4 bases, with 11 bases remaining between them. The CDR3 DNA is TGTGCCAGCAGTTACGAGGTCTGGGGCACTGAAGCTTTCTTT. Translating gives CASSYEVWGTEAFF.

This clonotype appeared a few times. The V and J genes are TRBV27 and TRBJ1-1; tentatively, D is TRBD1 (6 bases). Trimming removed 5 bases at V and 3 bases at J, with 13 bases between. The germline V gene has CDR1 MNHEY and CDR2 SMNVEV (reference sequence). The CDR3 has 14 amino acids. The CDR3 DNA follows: TGTGCCAGCAGTCGCGGGGGGCGATACACTGAAGCTTTCTTT. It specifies CASSRGGRYTEAFF.

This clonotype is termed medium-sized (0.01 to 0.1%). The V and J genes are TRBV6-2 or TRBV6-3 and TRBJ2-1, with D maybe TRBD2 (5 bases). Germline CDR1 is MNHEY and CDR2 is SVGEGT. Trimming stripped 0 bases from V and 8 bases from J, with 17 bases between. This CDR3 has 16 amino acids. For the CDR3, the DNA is TGTGCCAGCAGTTACTCGACTACTTTAACTACATATGAGCAGTTCTTC. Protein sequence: CASSYSTTLTTYEQFF.

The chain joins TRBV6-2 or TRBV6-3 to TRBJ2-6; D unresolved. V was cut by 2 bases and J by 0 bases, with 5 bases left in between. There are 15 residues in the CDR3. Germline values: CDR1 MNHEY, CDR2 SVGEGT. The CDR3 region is CASSYGVSGANVLTF. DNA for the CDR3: TGTGCCAGCAGTTACGGGGTCTCTGGGGCCAACGTCCTGACTTTC.

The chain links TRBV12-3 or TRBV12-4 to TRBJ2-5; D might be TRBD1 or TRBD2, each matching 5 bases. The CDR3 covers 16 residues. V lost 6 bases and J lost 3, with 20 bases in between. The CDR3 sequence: CASSLGPTHLEETQYF. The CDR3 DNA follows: TGTGCCAGCAGCTTGGGACCGACCCACTTGGAAGAGACCCAGTACTTC.

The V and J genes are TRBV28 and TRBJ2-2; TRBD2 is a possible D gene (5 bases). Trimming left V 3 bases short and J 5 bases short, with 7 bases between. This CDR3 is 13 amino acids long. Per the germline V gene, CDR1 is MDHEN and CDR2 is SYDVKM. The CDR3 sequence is CASSFRRTGELFF. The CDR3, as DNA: TGTGCCAGCAGTTTTCGGAGGACCGGGGAGCTGTTTTTT. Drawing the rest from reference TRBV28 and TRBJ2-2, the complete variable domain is DVKVTQSSRYLVKRTGEKVFLECVQDMDHENMFWYRQDPGLGLRLIYFSYDVKMKEKGDIPEGYSVSREKKERFSLILESASTNQTSMYLCASSFRRTGELFFGEGSRLTVL.

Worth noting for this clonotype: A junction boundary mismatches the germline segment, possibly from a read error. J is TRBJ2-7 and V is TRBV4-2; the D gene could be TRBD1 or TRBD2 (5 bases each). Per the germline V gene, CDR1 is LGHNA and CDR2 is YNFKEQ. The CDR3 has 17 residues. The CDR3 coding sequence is TGCGCCAGCAGCCAAGAGGCAGGGAGCTATCCTTCCTACGAGCAGTACTTC. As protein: CASSQEAGSYPSYEQYF.

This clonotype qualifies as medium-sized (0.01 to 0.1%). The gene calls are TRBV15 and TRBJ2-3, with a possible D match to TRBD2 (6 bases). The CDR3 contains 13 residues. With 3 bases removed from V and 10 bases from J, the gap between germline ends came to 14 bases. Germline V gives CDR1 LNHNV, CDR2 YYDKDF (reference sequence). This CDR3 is CATSSTWGDAQYF. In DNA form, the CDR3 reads TGTGCCACCAGCAGTACTTGGGGGGACGCGCAGTATTTT.

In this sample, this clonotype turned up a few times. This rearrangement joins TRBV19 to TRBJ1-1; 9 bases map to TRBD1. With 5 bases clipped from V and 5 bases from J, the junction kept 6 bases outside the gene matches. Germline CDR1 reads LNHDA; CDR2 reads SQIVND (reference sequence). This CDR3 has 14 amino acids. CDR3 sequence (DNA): TGTGCCAGTAGTCCGACAGGGGGGAAGACTGAAGCTTTCTTT. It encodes CASSPTGGKTEAFF.

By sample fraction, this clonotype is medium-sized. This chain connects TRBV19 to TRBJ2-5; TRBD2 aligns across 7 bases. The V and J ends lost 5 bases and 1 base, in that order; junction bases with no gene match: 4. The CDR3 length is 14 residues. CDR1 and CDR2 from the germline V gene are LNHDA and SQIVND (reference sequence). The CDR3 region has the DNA TGTGCCAGTAGTTGGGGCGGGAGCCAAGAGACCCAGTACTTC. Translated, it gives CASSWGGSQETQYF. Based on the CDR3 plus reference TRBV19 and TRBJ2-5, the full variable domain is DGGITQSPKYLFRKEGQNVTLSCEQNLNHDAMYWYRQDPGQGLRLIYYSQIVNDFQKGDIAEGYSVSREKKESFPLTVTSAQKNPTAFYLCASSWGGSQETQYFGPGTRLLVL.

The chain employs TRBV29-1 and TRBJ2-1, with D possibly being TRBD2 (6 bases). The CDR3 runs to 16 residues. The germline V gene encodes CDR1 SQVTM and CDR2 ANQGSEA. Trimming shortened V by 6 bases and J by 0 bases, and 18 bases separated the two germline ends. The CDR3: CSVAPGLTSSYNEQFF. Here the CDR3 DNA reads TGCAGCGTCGCTCCGGGACTGACGAGCTCCTACAATGAGCAGTTCTTC.

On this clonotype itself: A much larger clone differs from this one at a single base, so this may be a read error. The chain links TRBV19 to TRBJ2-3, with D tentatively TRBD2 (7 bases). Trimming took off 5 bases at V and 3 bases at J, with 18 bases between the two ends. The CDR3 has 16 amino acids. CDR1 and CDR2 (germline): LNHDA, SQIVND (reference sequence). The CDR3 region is CASSEQARGPTDTQYF. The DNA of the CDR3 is TGTGCCAGTAGTGAACAGGCGCGGGGGCCTACAGATACGCAGTATTTT.